This T cell receptor (beta chain) was obtained from a study of identifying expanded T cells in peripheral blood. This clone was counted once. Germline CDR1 and CDR2: SNHLY and FYNNEI. V was trimmed by 4 bases and J by 3 bases, leaving 26 bases between them. The CDR3 has 19 amino acids. Sequenced by immunoSEQ multiplex PCR; TCRdb stores in-frame clones only, minus some. The table has 90,000 or so clones, about 90% seen once. Sequenced material: blood. The receptor was isolated from a person aged 18-70 years in good health. The rearrangement links TRBV2 to TRBJ2-3, with D possibly being TRBD1 or TRBD2 (5 bases each). CDR3 sequence reads: CASSVLHLTGLQGTDTQYF. CDR3 bases: TGTGCCAGCAGTGTCCTCCATCTTACAGGACTTCAAGGGACAGATACGCAGTATTTT.